This T cell receptor beta chain was identified during a study of T cell repertoires in cytomegalovirus infection. V gave up 2 bases and J gave up 4 bases, with 6 bases separating them. Germline CDR1 and CDR2: MGHDK and SYGVNS. The CDR3 is 13 residues long. TCRdb itself ran the reads through MiXCR, one entry per CDR3 protein. The sample holds some 150,000 distinct CDR3 sequences, 25% to 35% seen once. To note about this clonotype: Its specificity is not known.

The source was CD8+ T cells from cultured PBMCs, collected from culture after CMV antigen stimulation. The source of this sequence is a human donor in good health (CMV status not recorded). Some clones in this sample may be carry-over from other donors' samples. This chain links TRBV25-1 with TRBJ1-5; D is unclear. The chain's CDR3 is CASSEVGNQPQHF. CDR3 nucleotides: TGTGCCAGCAGTGAAGTGGGGAATCAGCCCCAGCATTTT.